This T cell receptor (beta chain) was sequenced for a study of blood T cell repertoires in COVID-19. The CDR3 is 14 amino acids. Deletions cut 4 bases from V and 0 bases from J, with 10 bases between. CDR1 and CDR2 (germline): KGHSH, LQKENI. Source study methods: Estimates of nucleated cell counts were drawn from the amplification of reference gene primers. Generated by immunoSEQ multiplex PCR, the TCRdb table keeps only in-frame clones and is missing some. V, J and clone size are those of that table, while D and trimming were read from the DNA. The sample yields roughly 150,000 clones, approximately 92% seen once.

The sequence came from a woman aged 55-69 years with active COVID-19. The chain is built from TRBV18 and TRBJ2-7; D unclear. The specimen was peripheral blood. The CDR3, as DNA: TGTGCCAGCTCACTTACCCAGGACTCCTACGAGCAGTACTTC. Translating gives CASSLTQDSYEQYF.